The source of this TCR beta chain is a study of blood T cells in healthy people across ages. Germline CDR1 and CDR2: DFQATT and SNEGSKA (reference sequence). The CDR3 runs 16 residues. V was pared by 0 bases and J by 8 bases, with 10 bases of the junction left unmatched. The use of a sample-barcoded 5' primer and a J-beta primer mix characterized a second PCR of roughly 6 to 12 cycles. MiXCR, run by TCRdb on the 5' RACE reads, gives a single entry per CDR3 protein. The sample shows 720,000 or so distinct CDR3 sequences, around 41% of them seen only once. With regard to this clonotype: Its specificity is not known.

Regarding the study as a whole: The study regarded diversity estimates from one million T cells as underestimates.

Every donor contributed roughly 10 milliliters of peripheral blood by blood draw. This clonotype was sampled from a man at least 80 years old in good health. The chain is built from TRBV20-1 and TRBJ2-3; TRBD2 agrees at 11 bases. The sample was blood. In DNA form, the CDR3 reads TGCAGTGCTAGAGACCCGACTAGCGGGAAGGCAGGTACGCAGTATTTT. It encodes CSARDPTSGKAGTQYF.